This TCR beta chain derives from a study of regulatory T cells in long-lasting Graves disease. Study-wide results and limits: The study found TRBV28, TRBJ1-2 and TRBJ2-5 favored in persistent disease.

Time point given: newly diagnosed GD, antithyroid drugs for less than 3 months. Construction of the TCR library relied on RNA isolated from PBMCs. Construction of TCR beta libraries relied on iRepertoire HTBI primers and on Arm-PCR targeting CDR3 regions. Via MiXCR, TCRdb re-called the multiplex PCR reads, giving one row per CDR3 protein. Here the sample spans some 460,000 distinct CDR3 sequences, roughly 17% being singletons. As regards this clonotype: Its antigen is as yet unknown.

V lost 1 base and J lost 4; bases outside the gene matches: 7. Germline CDR1 LGHNA, CDR2 YNFKEQ. The CDR3 spans 16 residues. These data were also reused for a study on T cells in Graves' hyperthyroidism and ophthalmopathy.

Specimen: peripheral blood mononuclear cells (PBMCs), collected at new diagnosis, from a patient treated with antithyroid drugs. V gene TRBV4-2 combines with J gene TRBJ2-1, with 7 bases identical to TRBD1. The TCR was taken from a middle-aged man with Graves disease. CDR3 DNA sequence: TGTGCCAGCAGCCAAGGGTCGACAGGGCGGTACAATGAGCAGTTCTTC. Encoded protein: CASSQGSTGRYNEQFF.